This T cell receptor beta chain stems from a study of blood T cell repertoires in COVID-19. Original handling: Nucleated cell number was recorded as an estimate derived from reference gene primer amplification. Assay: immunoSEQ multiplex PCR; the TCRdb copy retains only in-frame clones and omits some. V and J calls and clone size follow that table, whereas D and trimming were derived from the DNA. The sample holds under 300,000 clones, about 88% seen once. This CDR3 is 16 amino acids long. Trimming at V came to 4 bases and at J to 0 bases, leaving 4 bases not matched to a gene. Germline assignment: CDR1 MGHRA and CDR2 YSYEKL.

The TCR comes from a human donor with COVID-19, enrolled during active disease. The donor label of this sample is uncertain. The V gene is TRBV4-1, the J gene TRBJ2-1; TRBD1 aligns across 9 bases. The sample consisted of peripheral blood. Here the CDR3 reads CASSRSTGGSYNEQFF. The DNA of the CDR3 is TGCGCCAGCAGCCGATCGACAGGGGGCTCCTACAATGAGCAGTTCTTC.